This T cell receptor beta chain was found in a study of T cell changes during pregnancy in multiple sclerosis. The table lists this clone with a count of one. Measured with immunoSEQ multiplex PCR; TCRdb has only the in-frame clones, and not every one. The table lists tens of thousands of clones, less than 95% of them singletons. V was clipped by 7 bases and J by 6 bases; unmatched bases: 10. The germline gives CDR1 SQVTM, CDR2 ANQGSEA. CDR3 length: 14 amino acids. This sample comprised peripheral blood, obtained in the first trimester of pregnancy. V usage is TRBV29-1 and J usage is TRBJ1-4; TRBD1 agrees at 8 bases. This receptor was obtained from a female donor in good health, enrolled as a control in a pregnancy study. The DNA for the CDR3 is TGCAGCGCCGCCGGACAGGGTGGTCATGAAAAACTGTTTTTT. The encoded protein is CSAAGQGGHEKLFF.